This T cell receptor beta chain was sequenced for a study of blood T cell repertoires in COVID-19. Germline V gene lookup returns CDR1 SGHNT and CDR2 YYREEE (reference sequence). The length of the CDR3 is 13 residues. V gave up 4 bases and J gave up 0 bases, with 6 bases separating them. TCRdb keeps only in-frame clones here, not all; method: immunoSEQ multiplex PCR. Among 110,000 or so clones, approximately 88% were seen once, and the ten largest hold approximately 8.1%. Source material: peripheral blood. This sequence was found in a woman in her 40s with acute or convalescent COVID-19. The chain is built from TRBV5-4 and TRBJ2-3; no reliable D call. The CDR3 DNA reads as TGTGCCAGCAGCGTTTATAGCACAGATACGCAGTATTTT. This encodes CASSVYSTDTQYF. The full variable domain, completed using reference TRBV5-4 and TRBJ2-3, is ETGVTQSPTHLIKTRGQQVTLRCSSQSGHNTVSWYQQALGQGPQFIFQYYREEENGRGNFPPRFSGLQFPNYSSELNVNALELDDSALYLCASSVYSTDTQYFGPGTRLTVL.